Below are 21 T cell receptor beta chains sequenced from a single sample in a study of blood T cell repertoires in COVID-19 (dated by TCRdb to 2020 to 2022). Libraries were constructed by the immunoSEQ multiplex PCR assay. The source is immuneACCESS, and TCRdb retained only in-frame sequences with V and J called. Part of the clones is not carried over; for the studies checked, unresolved V genes explain less than half of this, and the remainder is unexplained. In all, the sample holds 200,000 to 250,000 clones, and 65% to 90% of those were seen once. About 4.1% of the sample is held by the ten biggest clonotypes. The sample taken for sequencing was peripheral blood. The receptor source for this set is a man in his fifties with acute or convalescent COVID-19.

The chain combines TRBV7-9 with TRBJ2-5, with a tentative D call TRBD1 (6 bases). The length of the CDR3 is 14 residues. The V and J ends lost 1 base and 1 base respectively, with 7 bases between them. Germline V gene lookup returns CDR1 SEHNR and CDR2 FQNEAQ (reference sequence). Here the CDR3 reads CASSLGQAQETQYF. Here the CDR3 DNA reads TGTGCCAGCAGCTTAGGACAGGCCCAAGAGACCCAGTACTTC. Full variable domain (outside the CDR3, taken from reference TRBV7-9 and TRBJ2-5): DTGVSQNPRHKITKRGQNVTFRCDPISEHNRLYWYRQTLGQGPEFLTYFQNEAQLEKSRLLSDRFSAERPKGSFSTLEIQRTEQGDSAMYLCASSLGQAQETQYFGPGTRLLVL.

In its sample, this clone was seen a few times. The chain couples TRBV5-6 to TRBJ2-7, with TRBD2 as a possible D gene (6 bases). Deletions cut 6 bases from V and 6 bases from J, with 13 bases between. There are 12 residues in the CDR3. Germline CDR1 is SGHDT and CDR2 is YYEEEE. DNA for the CDR3: TGTGCCAGCACCTTTCGGAGGGGCGAGCAGTACTTC. Amino acids: CASTFRRGEQYF.

V is TRBV6-5 and J is TRBJ1-1; maybe TRBD1 (5 bases). CDR3 length: 14 amino acids. Germline loops: CDR1 MNHEY, CDR2 SVGAGI. Trimming took off 0 bases at V and 6 bases at J, with 11 bases between the two ends. In DNA form, the CDR3 reads TGTGCCAGCAGTTACTCGAAGGGGTTCGCTGAAGCTTTCTTT. It yields the protein CASSYSKGFAEAFF.

This clone occurred once. The V call is TRBV19, the J call TRBJ1-3; 11 bases line up with TRBD1. V dropped 7 bases and J dropped 4; count of bases not matched to a gene: 3. The CDR3 runs to 14 residues. Germline V gene data show CDR1 as LNHDA and CDR2 as SQIVND (reference sequence). CDR3 loop: CASKGTGGGNTIYF. The CDR3, as DNA: TGTGCCAGTAAAGGGACAGGGGGAGGAAACACCATATATTTT.

In its sample, this clone was seen once. The chain couples TRBV24-1 to TRBJ2-5; 13 bases fit TRBD2. The CDR3 loop spans 16 amino acids. Looked up from germline, CDR1 is KGHDR and CDR2 is SFDVKD. V shed 2 bases, J shed 5 bases, and the junction held 4 bases outside the gene matches. CDR3 sequence reads: CATSDWGTSGEETQYF. CDR3 in DNA: TGTGCCACCAGTGATTGGGGGACTAGCGGGGAGGAGACCCAGTACTTC.

The chain carries TRBV30 and TRBJ1-2, with TRBD1 as a possible D gene (5 bases). The germline V and J ends were trimmed by 6 bases and 2 bases, with 19 bases remaining between them. Germline loops: CDR1 GTSNPN, CDR2 SVGIG (reference sequence). The CDR3 extends over 15 amino acids. The CDR3 sequence: CACHLRGDGNYGYTF. The DNA for the CDR3 is TGTGCCTGCCATCTCCGGGGGGACGGAAACTATGGCTACACCTTC.

This clone was detected many times. The V and J genes are TRBV7-6 and TRBJ1-1; D perhaps matches TRBD1 (6 bases). The length of the CDR3 is 15 residues. V lost 5 bases and J lost 4, with 17 bases in between. Germline V gene sequence: CDR1 SGHVS, CDR2 FNYEAQ. The CDR3, as DNA: TGTGCCAGCAGCCGAGATCAGGACAGCCTCACTGAAGCTTTCTTT. This codes for CASSRDQDSLTEAFF.

The rearrangement uses TRBV10-1 and TRBJ1-2, with TRBD1 identical over 8 bases. The CDR3 runs to 14 residues. The ends lost 8 bases at V and 6 bases at J; junction bases unmatched: 11. Germline V CDR1 and CDR2: WNHNN, SYGVQD (reference sequence). CDR3 in DNA: TGCGCCAGCGGAACGGGACAGGAAGAGAATGGCTACACCTTC. This gives the protein CASGTGQEENGYTF.

The chain uses TRBV5-4 and TRBJ1-5, with unresolved D. Trimming took off 4 bases at V and 5 bases at J, with 10 bases between the two ends. The CDR3 sequence is 13 residues long. Germline CDR1 reads SGHNT; CDR2 reads YYREEE (reference sequence). The CDR3 DNA follows: TGTGCCAGCAGCCGCGGGGAGGATCAGCCCCAGCATTTT. Translation: CASSRGEDQPQHF.

CDR3 residues: CASSLATDRVGPLHF. In DNA form, the CDR3 reads TGTGCCAGCAGCTTAGCCACCGACAGGGTAGGTCCCCTCCACTTT. This chain joins TRBV11-2 and TRBJ1-6, with 7 positions matching TRBD1. Germline trimming cut 1 base from V and 13 bases from J; bases unmatched to any gene: 10. Germline V CDR1 and CDR2: SGHAT, FQNNGV. CDR3 length equals 15 residues.

The chain is built from TRBV5-4 and TRBJ1-5; 8 positions agree with TRBD1. V lost 4 bases and J lost 6; bases outside the gene matches: 6. In germline, CDR1 is SGHNT, CDR2 YYREEE (reference sequence). The CDR3 totals 14 residues. CDR3 sequence reads: CASSRDRGGQPQHF. Written as DNA, the CDR3 is TGTGCCAGCAGCCGAGACAGGGGAGGTCAGCCCCAGCATTTT.

V usage is TRBV19 and J usage is TRBJ2-5, with a possible D match to TRBD2 (6 bases). Per the germline V gene, CDR1 is LNHDA and CDR2 is SQIVND (reference sequence). The ends were cut back, 4 bases at V and 5 bases at J, with 14 bases in the middle. CDR3 size: 14 residues. CDR3: CASSRLEGAETQYF. CDR3 coding DNA: TGTGCCAGTAGTAGACTAGAGGGTGCGGAGACCCAGTACTTC.

The gene calls are TRBV10-3 and TRBJ1-1, with 7 bases fitting TRBD1. Trimming at V came to 0 bases and at J to 3 bases, leaving 4 bases not matched to a gene. CDR1 ENHRY and CDR2 SYGVKD come from the germline V gene. This CDR3 is 15 amino acids long. CDR3 sequence: CAISESGDRDTEAFF. The CDR3 DNA reads TGTGCCATCAGTGAGTCGGGGGACAGAGACACTGAAGCTTTCTTT.

In DNA form, the CDR3 reads TGTGCCAGCATGCCGGGAAACATGAACACTGAAGCTTTCTTT. It codes for CASMPGNMNTEAFF. The rearrangement links TRBV2 to TRBJ1-1; D gene ambiguous. This CDR3 has 14 residues. Germline V gene lookup returns CDR1 SNHLY and CDR2 FYNNEI. Trimming removed 7 bases at V and 0 bases at J, with 12 bases between. Full variable domain (rest looked up from reference TRBV2 and TRBJ1-1): EPEVTQTPSHQVTQMGQEVILRCVPISNHLYFYWYRQILGQKVEFLVSFYNNEISEKSEIFDDQFSVERPDGSNFTLKIRSTKLEDSAMYFCASMPGNMNTEAFFGQGTRLTVV.

V is TRBV5-5 and J is TRBJ1-2, with 7 nucleotides matching TRBD1. The V gene's germline CDR1 is SGHKS and CDR2 YYEKEE (reference sequence). V lost 5 bases and J lost 0; bases outside the gene matches: 7. The CDR3 consists of 15 residues. The chain's CDR3 is CASSLFQGANYGYTF. The CDR3 DNA reads TGTGCCAGCAGTCTTTTTCAGGGGGCTAACTATGGCTACACCTTC.

The chain uses TRBV10-2 and TRBJ1-3; TRBD1 matches at 8 bases. This CDR3 is built from 16 residues. Germline V gene lookup returns CDR1 WSHSY and CDR2 SAAADI. V gave up 4 bases and J gave up 4 bases; unmatched junction bases: 9. The chain's CDR3 is CASSVVPGGPGNTIYF. The CDR3 nucleotides read TGCGCCAGCAGTGTAGTTCCAGGGGGCCCAGGAAACACCATATATTTT.

V gene TRBV19 combines with J gene TRBJ1-5; D gene unclear. Germline V gene sequence: CDR1 LNHDA, CDR2 SQIVND (reference sequence). The V end lost 5 bases, the J end lost 7 bases, and 18 bases lay between the germline ends. The CDR3 is 15 residues long. The CDR3 here is CASSSSGSHFQPQHF. Written as DNA, the CDR3 is TGTGCCAGTAGTTCCTCGGGAAGCCATTTCCAGCCCCAGCATTTT.

As DNA, the CDR3 is TGTGCCATCAGTGACCCCCCGGGACAGGGGGCGTATGGCTACACCTTC. Protein: CAISDPPGQGAYGYTF. The chain links TRBV10-3 to TRBJ1-2, with 12 bases aligning to TRBD1. CDR3 length: 16 residues. Germline CDR1 is ENHRY and CDR2 is SYGVKD. Trimming took 3 bases from V and 5 from J; bases not matched to a gene: 7.

The V and J genes are TRBV21-1 and TRBJ2-6; the DNA was not compared with TRBD1, the D call given in the table. TRBV21-1 is deemed a pseudogene. CDR3 size: 14 residues. For the CDR3, the DNA is TGTGCCAGCAGCCCCCAGGGGAGTGCCAACGTCCTGACTTTC. Its translation is CASSPQGSANVLTF.

The chain uses TRBV9 and TRBJ2-3; D is ambiguous. V shed 0 bases and J shed 4 bases, with 6 bases lying between them. The CDR3 has 13 amino acids. The germline CDR1 and CDR2 sequences are SGDLS and YYNGEE. DNA for the CDR3: TGTGCCAGCAGCGTAGGTTTAGCAGATACGCAGTATTTT. Translating gives CASSVGLADTQYF.

This chain links TRBV2 with TRBJ1-6; D remains ambiguous. The CDR3 contains 17 residues. Trimming cost V 2 bases and J 4 bases, with 15 bases left between them. Germline V gives CDR1 SNHLY, CDR2 FYNNEI. Here the CDR3 DNA reads TGTGCCAGCAGTGAATCCGGAGGAAACCCATATAATTCACCCCTCCACTTT. Translated, it gives CASSESGGNPYNSPLHF.